The entry below gives a single T cell receptor beta chain sequence along with its context. The antigen is unknown. The data stem from a study of T cells in Graves' hyperthyroidism and ophthalmopathy. Broader study findings: Most thyroid clonotypes expanded above 0.001 appeared in blood too.

It was RNA transcripts that yielded the amplified TCR beta CDR3 regions. TCR CDR3 regions were first amplified by RT-PCR with HTBI primers. TCRdb itself ran the multiplex PCR reads through MiXCR, one entry per CDR3 protein. Here the sample spans roughly 570,000 distinct CDR3 sequences, under 60% being singletons. The origin of this receptor is an adult woman with Graves' disease, either hyperthyroidism or ophthalmopathy (not recorded which). The sequenced sample consisted of peripheral blood or thyroid tissue (not recorded which).

In DNA form, the CDR3 reads TGCAGTGCTAGAGAACCGCGAGGGTCCCCTTACAATGAGCAGTTCTTC. Protein product: CSAREPRGSPYNEQFF. The chain has TRBV20-1 and TRBJ2-1; a weak D match, TRBD2 (5 bases). Germline V CDR1 and CDR2: DFQATT, SNEGSKA (reference sequence). The length of the CDR3 is 16 residues. Trimming took 0 bases from V and 4 from J, leaving 16 bases between them.